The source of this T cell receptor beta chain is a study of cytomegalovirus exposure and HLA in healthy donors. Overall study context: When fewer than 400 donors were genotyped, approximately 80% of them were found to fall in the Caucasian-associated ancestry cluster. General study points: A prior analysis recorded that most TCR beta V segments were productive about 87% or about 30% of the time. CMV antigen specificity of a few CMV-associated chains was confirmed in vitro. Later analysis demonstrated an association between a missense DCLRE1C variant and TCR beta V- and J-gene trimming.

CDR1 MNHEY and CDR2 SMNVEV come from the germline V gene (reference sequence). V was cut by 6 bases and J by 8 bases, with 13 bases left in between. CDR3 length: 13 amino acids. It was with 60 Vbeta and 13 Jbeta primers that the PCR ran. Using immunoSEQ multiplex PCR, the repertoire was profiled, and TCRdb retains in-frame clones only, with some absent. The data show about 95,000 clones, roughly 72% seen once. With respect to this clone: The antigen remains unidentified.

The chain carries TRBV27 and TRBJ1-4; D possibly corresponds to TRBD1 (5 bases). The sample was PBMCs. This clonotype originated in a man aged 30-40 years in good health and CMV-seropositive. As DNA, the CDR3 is TGTGCCAGCAGATCGATAGACAGCGAAAAACTGTTTTTT. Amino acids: CASRSIDSEKLFF.